The 25 T cell receptor beta chains below all came from one sample that was sequenced in a study of PD-1 blockade in classical Hodgkin lymphoma. Assay: immunoSEQ multiplex PCR; the TCRdb copy retains only in-frame clones and omits some. The sample holds 100,000 or so clones, 75% to 90% seen once. After autologous stem cell transplantation all patients relapsed, and prior brentuximab vedotin exposure differed between cohorts. The specimen was peripheral blood mononuclear cells (PBMCs), collected before the second cycle of nivolumab. The receptors come from a human donor with classical Hodgkin lymphoma.

This rearrangement joins TRBV2 to TRBJ2-3; D might be TRBD2 (6 bases). Germline CDR1 SNHLY, CDR2 FYNNEI. Trimming pared 6 bases from V and 8 bases from J, leaving 12 bases between. The CDR3 covers 12 residues. CDR3 protein: CASRRDGGTQYF. The CDR3 DNA sequence: TGTGCCAGCAGGAGAGACGGGGGTACGCAGTATTTT.

This chain joins TRBV4-3 and TRBJ1-4; D call uncertain. Germline assignment: CDR1 LGHNA and CDR2 YSLEER. There are 17 residues in the CDR3. V was shortened by 0 bases and J by 2 bases, with 13 bases between the two germline ends. CDR3 sequence (DNA): TGCGCCAGCAGCCAAGATAGGACCGGTGTTACTAATGAAAAACTGTTTTTT. Protein sequence: CASSQDRTGVTNEKLFF.

V usage is TRBV18 and J usage is TRBJ2-2; D unresolved. Trimming shortened V by 4 bases and J by 4 bases, and 19 bases separated the two germline ends. The germline V gene encodes CDR1 KGHSH and CDR2 LQKENI. CDR3 length: 17 residues. CDR3 in amino acids: CASSQLSGIAVTGELFF. The CDR3 DNA sequence: TGTGCCAGCTCACAACTGTCTGGGATCGCGGTCACCGGGGAGCTGTTTTTT.

The V call is TRBV7-2, the J call TRBJ2-7; unclear D gene. Trimming pared 1 base from V and 2 bases from J, leaving 12 bases between. Germline V gene sequence: CDR1 SGHTA, CDR2 FQGNSA. The CDR3 contains 15 residues. This CDR3 reads CASSLETSAAYEQYF. DNA of the CDR3: TGTGCCAGCAGCTTAGAGACGTCGGCCGCCTACGAGCAGTACTTC.

A few counts support this clone. V is TRBV30 and J is TRBJ1-2; 10 nucleotides match TRBD1. Germline V CDR1 and CDR2: GTSNPN, SVGIG (reference sequence). V lost 8 bases to trimming and J lost 6 bases; unmatched junction nucleotides: 3. This CDR3 region has 11 residues. The CDR3 coding sequence is TGTGCCGGGGGGACAGGGGATGGCTACACCTTC. This translates into CAGGTGDGYTF.

This clone appeared once. This sequence joins TRBV9 and TRBJ2-1; a weak D match, TRBD1 (6 bases). V gave up 7 bases and J gave up 1 base, with 9 bases separating them. From germline, CDR1 is SGDLS and CDR2 YYNGEE. This CDR3 contains 13 residues. The CDR3 reads CASSGDSYNEQFF. CDR3 DNA: TGTGCCAGCTCAGGGGATTCCTACAATGAGCAGTTCTTC. Full variable domain (missing parts from reference TRBV9 and TRBJ2-1): DSGVTQTPKHLITATGQRVTLRCSPRSGDLSVYWYQQSLDQGLQFLIQYYNGEERAKGNILERFSAQQFPDLHSELNLSSLELGDSALYFCASSGDSYNEQFFGPGTRLTVL.

The chain recombines TRBV10-2 with TRBJ1-1; no reliable D call. Per the germline V gene, CDR1 is WSHSY and CDR2 is SAAADI. V dropped 1 base and J dropped 1 base, with 10 bases sitting between them. The CDR3 sequence is 15 residues long. The CDR3 loop is CASSEYSPTNTEAFF. CDR3 DNA sequence: TGCGCCAGCAGTGAGTACAGTCCCACGAACACTGAAGCTTTCTTT.

This clone was observed a single time. V usage is TRBV6-5 and J usage is TRBJ2-1; D is possibly TRBD2 (6 bases). The CDR3 covers 14 residues. V lost 2 bases and J 6 bases, leaving 11 bases between the germline ends. CDR1 and CDR2 (germline): MNHEY, SVGAGI. The CDR3 is CASSYASVLNEQFF. DNA for the CDR3: TGTGCCAGCAGTTACGCTAGCGTACTCAATGAGCAGTTCTTC.

The chain couples TRBV7-9 to TRBJ2-5; 8 nucleotides match TRBD2. The germline V gene has CDR1 SEHNR and CDR2 FQNEAQ (reference sequence). The CDR3 sequence is 17 residues long. V dropped 2 bases and J dropped 4; count of bases not matched to a gene: 12. CDR3 loop: CASSLFSGGLFGETQYF. CDR3 DNA sequence: TGTGCCAGCAGCTTATTTTCGGGGGGGCTGTTCGGAGAGACCCAGTACTTC.

The chain carries TRBV28 and TRBJ1-1; tentatively, D is TRBD1 (5 bases). CDR1 and CDR2 from the germline V gene are MDHEN and SYDVKM. V was shortened by 3 bases and J by 1 base, with 15 bases between the two germline ends. There are 16 residues in the CDR3. The CDR3 nucleotides read TGTGCCAGCAGTTTGTCTACAGGTTGGGGGAACACTGAAGCTTTCTTT. Protein product: CASSLSTGWGNTEAFF.

This sequence joins TRBV5-4 and TRBJ2-3, with 7 nucleotides matching TRBD1. CDR3 length equals 15 residues. The germline gives CDR1 SGHNT, CDR2 YYREEE (reference sequence). The junction had 3 bases not matched to a gene; V was cut back by 0 bases and J by 2 bases. The CDR3 here is CASSLEGQHTDTQYF. Here the CDR3 DNA reads TGTGCCAGCAGCTTGGAGGGACAGCACACAGATACGCAGTATTTT.

The chain is built from TRBV28 and TRBJ2-3; D uncertain. Trimming removed 3 bases from V and 6 bases from J, with 7 bases in between. The CDR3 contains 12 residues. The germline V gene encodes CDR1 MDHEN and CDR2 SYDVKM. CDR3 DNA sequence: TGTGCCAGCAGTTTCGCCCGGGATACGCAGTATTTT. The encoded protein is CASSFARDTQYF.

This chain uses TRBV5-4 with TRBJ1-1, with TRBD1 matching over 7 bases. Germline V gives CDR1 SGHNT, CDR2 YYREEE (reference sequence). V trimming: 4 bases; J trimming: 2 bases; junction bases outside the gene matches: 5. The CDR3 contains 14 residues. DNA of the CDR3: TGTGCCAGCAGCCTGGGACAGATAAACACTGAAGCTTTCTTT. Translated: CASSLGQINTEAFF.

The rearrangement uses TRBV7-3 and TRBJ2-3; D not certain. The germline CDR1 and CDR2 sequences are SGHTA and FQGTGA. V shed 5 bases and J shed 3 bases, with 3 bases lying between them. There are 11 residues in the CDR3. The CDR3 coding sequence is TGTGCCAGCAGCCTTACAGATACGCAGTATTTT. Protein product: CASSLTDTQYF.

The V call is TRBV4-2, the J call TRBJ1-3, with a weak D call TRBD1 (5 bases). The CDR3 has 15 residues. V was clipped by 4 bases and J by 0 bases, with 10 bases between them. Germline loops: CDR1 LGHNA, CDR2 YNFKEQ. DNA for the CDR3: TGTGCCAGCAGCCGGGACCCTTCCTCTGGAAACACCATATATTTT. Encoded protein: CASSRDPSSGNTIYF.

The chain has TRBV6-1 and TRBJ2-7; D remains unclear. This CDR3 is 11 amino acids long. From germline, CDR1 is MNHNS and CDR2 SASEGT. With 10 bases removed from V and 4 bases from J, the gap between germline ends came to 11 bases. The CDR3 protein is CATTYLYEQYF. CDR3 nucleotide sequence: TGTGCCACCACGTACCTATACGAGCAGTACTTC.

The gene calls are TRBV19 and TRBJ2-1; 8 bases line up with TRBD1. The V and J ends lost 5 bases and 6 bases, in that order; junction bases with no gene match: 6. Germline CDR1 reads LNHDA; CDR2 reads SQIVND (reference sequence). The CDR3 consists of 14 residues. The CDR3, as DNA: TGTGCCAGTAGTCGCGGACAGGGTATCAATGAGCAGTTCTTC. Encoded protein: CASSRGQGINEQFF.

This rearrangement joins TRBV11-3 to TRBJ2-3, with 9 bases matching TRBD2. This CDR3 is built from 13 residues. Germline trimming cut 8 bases from V and 7 bases from J; bases unmatched to any gene: 7. Germline V gene lookup returns CDR1 SGHNT and CDR2 YENEEA. CDR3: CASAERGVNTQYF. The CDR3 DNA follows: TGTGCCAGCGCCGAGCGGGGGGTGAATACGCAGTATTTT. The whole variable domain, filled in from reference TRBV11-3 and TRBJ2-3, reads EAGVVQSPRYKIIEKKQPVAFWCNPISGHNTLYWYLQNLGQGPELLIRYENEEAVDDSQLPKDRFSAERLKGVDSTLKIQPAELGDSAVYLCASAERGVNTQYFGPGTRLTVL.

This clone is a singleton in its sample. This rearrangement joins TRBV30 to TRBJ1-4; D is perhaps TRBD1 (5 bases). Trimming shortened V by 0 bases and J by 8 bases, and 16 bases separated the two germline ends. Per the germline V gene, CDR1 is GTSNPN and CDR2 is SVGIG (reference sequence). CDR3 size: 15 residues. The CDR3 here is CAWSVGGGAGEKLFF. In DNA, the CDR3 is TGTGCCTGGAGTGTGGGGGGAGGGGCCGGAGAAAAACTGTTTTTT.

The rearrangement joins TRBV19 to TRBJ2-6, with 7 bases fitting TRBD1. The CDR3 is 15 amino acids. The ends lost 3 bases at V and 4 bases at J; junction bases unmatched: 3. The germline V gene has CDR1 LNHDA and CDR2 SQIVND (reference sequence). CDR3 bases: TGTGCCAGTAGTATGACAGGGTCCGGGGCCAACGTCCTGACTTTC. The encoded protein is CASSMTGSGANVLTF.

The chain uses TRBV29-1 and TRBJ2-5, with 12 bases lining up with TRBD2. The CDR3 spans 15 residues. In germline, CDR1 is SQVTM, CDR2 ANQGSEA. V was clipped by 1 base and J by 2 bases; unmatched bases: 2. CDR3 nucleotides: TGCAGCGTTGAAGGACTAGCGGGGGCACAAGAGACCCAGTACTTC. As protein: CSVEGLAGAQETQYF.

J is TRBJ2-3 and V is TRBV28; TRBD2 aligns across 13 bases. This CDR3 has 16 residues. CDR1 and CDR2 (germline): MDHEN, SYDVKM. The junction had 8 bases not matched to a gene; V was cut back by 6 bases and J by 5 bases. This chain's CDR3 is CASSSPGTSGIDTQYF. As DNA, the CDR3 is TGTGCCAGCAGCTCCCCCGGGACTAGCGGGATAGATACGCAGTATTTT.

The V and J genes are TRBV29-1 and TRBJ2-7; D perhaps matches TRBD2 (6 bases). Trimming shortened V by 6 bases and J by 4 bases, and 16 bases separated the two germline ends. The germline CDR1 and CDR2 sequences are SQVTM and ANQGSEA. The CDR3 is 13 amino acids. The CDR3: CSVVGGSHYEQYF. CDR3 nucleotides: TGCAGCGTGGTCGGAGGGTCCCATTACGAGCAGTACTTC.

Only one count was recorded for this clone. V and J are TRBV6-6 and TRBJ1-5; D not certain. V was trimmed by 6 bases and J by 8 bases, leaving 17 bases between them. The CDR3 has 14 amino acids. CDR1 MNHNY and CDR2 SVGAGI come from the germline V gene (reference sequence). In DNA form, the CDR3 reads TGTGCCAGCAGAGATGCGGTTTCGAGCAAGCCCCAGCATTTT. Protein product: CASRDAVSSKPQHF.

This clone has just one count. V is TRBV28 and J is TRBJ1-2, with 8 bases aligning to TRBD1. CDR1 and CDR2 from the germline V gene are MDHEN and SYDVKM. The V segment lost 5 bases and the J segment 4 bases; nucleotides outside the gene matches: 9. The CDR3 totals 15 residues. CDR3 DNA: TGTGCCAGCAGTCCCAGCGACAGGGGTACCTATGGCTACACCTTC. Protein sequence: CASSPSDRGTYGYTF.